This section outlines one TCR beta chain sequence together with its context. Antigen: not known. Each sample used at least 7 million PBMCs. The sample belongs to a study of blood T cells in healthy people across ages. Points from the study as a whole: PBMCs that were unsorted prevented a conclusive naive versus antigen-experienced comparison. Versus aged donors, long-lived donors had higher diversity and more naive CD4+ cells.

Looked up from germline, CDR1 is SEHNR and CDR2 is FQNEAQ (reference sequence). With V trimmed by 5 bases and J by 6 bases, 6 bases remained unmatched. The CDR3 has 14 amino acids. Next came a second PCR, run for about 6 to 11 cycles, which used a sample-barcoded 5' primer along with a J-beta primer mix. Paired-end reads containing CDR3 totaled no fewer than 2.5 million for each sample. TCRdb reprocessed the 5' RACE reads with MiXCR, giving one entry per CDR3 protein. The table has 910,000 or so distinct CDR3 sequences, roughly 51% seen once. The rearrangement uses TRBV7-9 and TRBJ2-7, with TRBD1 matching 11 bases. Input material: blood. The TCR comes from a woman in her sixties in good health. Here the CDR3 DNA reads TGTGCCAGCAGCCATGCCGGGACAGGGGGCGAGCAGTACTTC. Translated, it gives CASSHAGTGGEQYF. The full variable domain, in which reference TRBV7-9 and TRBJ2-7 provide the parts outside the CDR3, is DTGVSQNPRHKITKRGQNVTFRCDPISEHNRLYWYRQTLGQGPEFLTYFQNEAQLEKSRLLSDRFSAERPKGSFSTLEIQRTEQGDSAMYLCASSHAGTGGEQYFGPGTRLTVT.